This TCR beta chain was observed in a study of tumor-infiltrating lymphocytes in primary liver carcinoma. Study conclusions and caveats: Relative to tumor region pairs, the tumor-adjacent and tumor-blood pairs showed overlap that was lower.

This clonotype came up many times. Its target is unknown. A primer in the constant region served to generate TCR beta cDNA from around 500 ng of total RNA. Library construction for TCR beta comprised three nested multiplex PCR rounds performed with slightly modified ARM-PCR. A C-beta reverse primer and TRBV1-TRBV30 forward primers served in each of the first two PCR rounds, at about 10 cycles apiece. TCRdb reanalysed the multiplex PCR reads using MiXCR and keeps one entry per CDR3 protein. The table shows fewer than 250,000 distinct CDR3 sequences, with roughly two thirds occurring only once. The CDR3 has 18 residues. The trim removed 6 bases at V and 10 bases at J, leaving 15 bases unmatched. Both blood RNA, taken from unsorted whole blood, and germline DNA were extracted. Donors were untreated and chronically infected with HBV.

Sequenced: peripheral blood. V usage is TRBV12-3 or TRBV12-4 and J usage is TRBJ2-1; TRBD2 matches at 16 bases. This clonotype was sampled from a woman aged 55-69 years with primary liver carcinoma and hepatitis B virus infection. The CDR3 DNA reads as TGTGCCAGCAGGCCGGGACTAGCGGGAGGGCCGTTGGCAAACGAGCAGTTCTTC. Protein: CASRPGLAGGPLANEQFF.